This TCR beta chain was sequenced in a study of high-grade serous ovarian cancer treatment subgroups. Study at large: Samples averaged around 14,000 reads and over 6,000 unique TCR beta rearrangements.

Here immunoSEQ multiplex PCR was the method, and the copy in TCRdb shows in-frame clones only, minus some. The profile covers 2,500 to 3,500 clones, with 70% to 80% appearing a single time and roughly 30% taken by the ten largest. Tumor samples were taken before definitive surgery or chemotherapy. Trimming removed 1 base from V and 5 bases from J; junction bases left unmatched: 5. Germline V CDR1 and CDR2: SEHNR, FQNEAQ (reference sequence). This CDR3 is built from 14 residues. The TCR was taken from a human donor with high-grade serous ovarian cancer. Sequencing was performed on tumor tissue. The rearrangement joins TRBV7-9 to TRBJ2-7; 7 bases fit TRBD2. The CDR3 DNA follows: TGTGCCAGCAGCTTAGGCGGGAGTACCCACGAGCAGTACTTC. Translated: CASSLGGSTHEQYF.